The T cell receptor beta chain described here comes from a study of blood T cell repertoires in COVID-19. Whole-study context: Specimens from acute and convalescent COVID-19 originated in the United States, Italy and Spain. T cells, B-cell-depleted T cells, or PBMCs supplied cDNA or gDNA.

CDR1 and CDR2 from the germline V gene are SGDLS and YYNGEE. Deletions cut 0 bases from V and 5 bases from J, with 8 bases between. The CDR3 covers 14 residues. Per the original data handling: Researchers report that nucleated cell counts were estimated from reference gene primer amplification. Sequencing was performed with immunoSEQ multiplex PCR; in TCRdb, only in-frame clones are kept and a portion is missing. Clonal size and the V and J genes are those of that table, whereas D and trimming came from the DNA. The sample carries 200,000 to 250,000 clones, about 90% recorded once. This TCR derives from a woman aged 45 to 65 in a cohort exposed to, infected with or recovered from COVID-19 (not recorded which). The sequencing input was PBMCs or T cells enriched from blood (not recorded which). The gene calls are TRBV9 and TRBJ2-2; D is undetermined. CDR3 amino acids: CASSVGGATGELFF. In DNA form, the CDR3 reads TGTGCCAGCAGCGTAGGCGGAGCTACCGGGGAGCTGTTTTTT.